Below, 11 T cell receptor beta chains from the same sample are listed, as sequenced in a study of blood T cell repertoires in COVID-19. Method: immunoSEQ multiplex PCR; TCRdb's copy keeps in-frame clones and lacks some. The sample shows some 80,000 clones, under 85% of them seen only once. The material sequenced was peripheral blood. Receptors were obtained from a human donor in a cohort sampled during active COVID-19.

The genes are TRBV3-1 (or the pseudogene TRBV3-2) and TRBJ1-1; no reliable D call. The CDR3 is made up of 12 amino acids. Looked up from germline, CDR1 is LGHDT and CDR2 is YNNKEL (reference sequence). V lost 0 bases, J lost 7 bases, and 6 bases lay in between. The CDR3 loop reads CASSQDPGEAFF. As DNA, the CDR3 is TGTGCCAGCAGCCAAGACCCCGGTGAAGCTTTCTTT.

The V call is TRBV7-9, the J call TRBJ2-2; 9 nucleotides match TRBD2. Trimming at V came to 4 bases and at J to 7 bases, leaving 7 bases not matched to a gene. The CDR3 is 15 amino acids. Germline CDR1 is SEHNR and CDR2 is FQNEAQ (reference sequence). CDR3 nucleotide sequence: TGTGCCAGCAGCTCCCTGGCGGGGGGGTACGGGGAGCTGTTTTTT. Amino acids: CASSSLAGGYGELFF. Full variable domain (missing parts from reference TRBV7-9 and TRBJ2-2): DTGVSQNPRHKITKRGQNVTFRCDPISEHNRLYWYRQTLGQGPEFLTYFQNEAQLEKSRLLSDRFSAERPKGSFSTLEIQRTEQGDSAMYLCASSSLAGGYGELFFGEGSRLTVL.

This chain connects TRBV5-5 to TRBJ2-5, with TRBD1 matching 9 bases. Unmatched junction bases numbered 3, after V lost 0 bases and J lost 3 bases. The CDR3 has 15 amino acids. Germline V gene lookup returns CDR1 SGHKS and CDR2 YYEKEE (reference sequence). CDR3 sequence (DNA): TGTGCCAGCAGCTTGGGGGGGACAGGGAAAGAGACCCAGTACTTC. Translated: CASSLGGTGKETQYF.

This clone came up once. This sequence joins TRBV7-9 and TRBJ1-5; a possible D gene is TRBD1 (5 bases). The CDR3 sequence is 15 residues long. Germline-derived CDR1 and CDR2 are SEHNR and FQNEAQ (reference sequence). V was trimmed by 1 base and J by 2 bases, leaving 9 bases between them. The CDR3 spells CASSLGGAGNQPQHF. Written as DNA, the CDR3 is TGTGCCAGCAGCTTAGGGGGCGCGGGCAATCAGCCCCAGCATTTT.

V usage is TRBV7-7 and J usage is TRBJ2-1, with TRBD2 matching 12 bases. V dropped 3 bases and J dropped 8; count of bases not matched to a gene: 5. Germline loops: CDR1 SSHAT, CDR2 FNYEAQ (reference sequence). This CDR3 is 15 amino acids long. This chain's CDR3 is CASSFLAGGPHEQFF. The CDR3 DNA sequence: TGTGCCAGCAGCTTCCTAGCGGGAGGGCCCCATGAGCAGTTCTTC.

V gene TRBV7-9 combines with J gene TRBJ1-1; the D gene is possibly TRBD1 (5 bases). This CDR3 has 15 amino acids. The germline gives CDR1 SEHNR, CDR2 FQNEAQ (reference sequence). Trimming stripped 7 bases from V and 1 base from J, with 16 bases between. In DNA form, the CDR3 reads TGTGCCAGCACTTCTGGGGGGGTAGGGAACACTGAAGCTTTCTTT. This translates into CASTSGGVGNTEAFF. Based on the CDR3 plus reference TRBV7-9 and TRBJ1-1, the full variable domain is DTGVSQNPRHKITKRGQNVTFRCDPISEHNRLYWYRQTLGQGPEFLTYFQNEAQLEKSRLLSDRFSAERPKGSFSTLEIQRTEQGDSAMYLCASTSGGVGNTEAFFGQGTRLTVV.

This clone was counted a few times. The CDR3 sequence: CASSPPGRRDNEQFF. In DNA, the CDR3 is TGTGCCAGCAGCCCTCCAGGGAGGAGGGACAATGAGCAGTTCTTC. The gene calls are TRBV11-1 and TRBJ2-1, with a weak D call TRBD2 (6 bases). The ends were cut back, 5 bases at V and 5 bases at J, with 16 bases in the middle. Germline V CDR1 and CDR2: SGHAT, FQDESV (reference sequence). There are 15 residues in the CDR3.

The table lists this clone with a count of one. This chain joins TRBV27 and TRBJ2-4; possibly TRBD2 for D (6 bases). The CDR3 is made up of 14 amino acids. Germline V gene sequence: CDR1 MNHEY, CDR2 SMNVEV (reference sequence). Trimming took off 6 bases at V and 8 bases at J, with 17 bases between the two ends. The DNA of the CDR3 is TGTGCCAGCAGGCCCCGGACTACCATCGACATTCAGTACTTC. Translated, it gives CASRPRTTIDIQYF.

The CDR3 region is CASNGQAAYEQYF. CDR3 DNA sequence: TGTGCCAGCAACGGACAGGCCGCGTACGAGCAGTACTTC. The chain combines TRBV6-5 with TRBJ2-7; 7 bases line up with TRBD1. J was trimmed by 4 bases and V by 7 bases; bases with no gene match: 7. CDR1 MNHEY and CDR2 SVGAGI come from the germline V gene. CDR3 length equals 13 residues.

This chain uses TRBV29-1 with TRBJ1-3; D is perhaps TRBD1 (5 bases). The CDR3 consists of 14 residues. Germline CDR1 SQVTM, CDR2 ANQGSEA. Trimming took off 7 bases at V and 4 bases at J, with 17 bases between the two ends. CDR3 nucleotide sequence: TGCAGCGCCCAAAGGGGTACCGGAGGAAACACCATATATTTT. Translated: CSAQRGTGGNTIYF.

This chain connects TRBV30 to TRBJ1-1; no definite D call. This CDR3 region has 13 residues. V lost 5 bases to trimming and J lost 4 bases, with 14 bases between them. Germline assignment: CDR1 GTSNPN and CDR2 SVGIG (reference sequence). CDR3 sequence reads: CAWGHPVRTEAFF. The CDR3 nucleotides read TGTGCCTGGGGGCACCCAGTCCGCACTGAAGCTTTCTTT.